This record covers a single T cell receptor beta chain. No antigen is known for it. The CDR3 is 13 amino acids. Germline CDR1 is SGHDN and CDR2 is FVKESK. Trimming took 1 base from V and 7 from J, leaving 8 bases between them. The data are from a study of early T cells in non-severe SARS-CoV-2 infection. At the level of the study: Alpha and beta chains were unpaired, from unsorted whole-blood bulk RNA.

Points from the study as a whole: The matching step, a VDJdb search, favored anti-spike CD8 responses and missed private and CD4 specificities.

Attachment of unique molecular identifiers was made to individual cDNA molecules. A single record per CDR3 protein comes from TCRdb applying MiXCR to the 5' RACE reads. The sample contains about 80,000 distinct CDR3 sequences, roughly a sixth of which appear only once. The chain has TRBV14 and TRBJ2-1; D is ambiguous. The specimen was whole blood. The sequence was obtained from an adult who was a healthcare worker with PCR-confirmed SARS-CoV-2 infection or an uninfected control (not recorded which). DNA of the CDR3: TGTGCCAGCAGCCAAGTATTGGGGAATGAGCAGTTCTTC. Translating gives CASSQVLGNEQFF.